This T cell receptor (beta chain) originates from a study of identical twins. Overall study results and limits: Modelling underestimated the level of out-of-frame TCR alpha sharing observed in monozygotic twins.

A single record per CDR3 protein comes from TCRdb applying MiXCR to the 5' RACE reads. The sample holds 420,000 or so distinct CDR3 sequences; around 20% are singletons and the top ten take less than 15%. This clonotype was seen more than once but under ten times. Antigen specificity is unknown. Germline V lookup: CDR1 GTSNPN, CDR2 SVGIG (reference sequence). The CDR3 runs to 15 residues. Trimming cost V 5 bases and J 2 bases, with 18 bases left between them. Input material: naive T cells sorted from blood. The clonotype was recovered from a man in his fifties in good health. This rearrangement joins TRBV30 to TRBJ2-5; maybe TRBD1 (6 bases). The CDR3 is CAWRRIEQGQETQYF. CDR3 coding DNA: TGTGCCTGGCGCAGGATAGAACAGGGACAAGAGACCCAGTACTTC.